The T cell receptor beta chain under discussion was sequenced for a study of radiotherapy plus CTLA-4 blockade in lung cancer. Study-level information: An objective response was seen in 15% to 20% of patients, and disease control in about 30%.

Sequenced by immunoSEQ multiplex PCR; TCRdb stores in-frame clones only, minus some. The sample lists 55,000 to 75,000 clones, 70% to 80% seen once, with about 16% in the top ten. J was trimmed by 0 bases and V by 4 bases; bases with no gene match: 11. CDR1 is MNHGY and CDR2 is SVAAGI in the germline V gene. The CDR3 extends over 18 amino acids. The chain employs TRBV6-9 and TRBJ2-7, with 11 bases identical to TRBD2. This clonotype was sampled from a human donor with non-small cell lung cancer whose response to radiotherapy plus ipilimumab could not be evaluated. Some clones in this sample may be carry-over from other donors' samples. The starting material was peripheral blood, obtained from a patient treated with radiotherapy plus ipilimumab. DNA of the CDR3: TGTGCCAGCAGTTGGGCTAGCGGGGGGCAATTCTCCTCCTACGAGCAGTACTTC. Translation: CASSWASGGQFSSYEQYF.